Included here is one T cell receptor beta chain sequence, with context. The germline CDR1 and CDR2 sequences are SNHLY and FYNNEI. The CDR3 totals 14 residues. The ends were cut back, 6 bases at V and 3 bases at J, with 14 bases in the middle. Original handling: Amplification of reference gene primers provided the estimated nucleated cell counts. The data were produced by immunoSEQ multiplex PCR, yet TCRdb's version contains in-frame clones alone and is incomplete. The DNA was the basis for D and trimming; V, J and clone size are from that table. The data show 65,000 to 80,000 clones, around 86% seen once. The sample belongs to a study of blood T cell repertoires in COVID-19. Study details: Nucleic acid was either cDNA or gDNA, and it came from T cells, B-cell-depleted T cells, or PBMCs.

The TCR originated in a man aged 45-60 years with active COVID-19. V gene TRBV2 combines with J gene TRBJ1-1; no reliable D call. Sample: peripheral blood. CDR3 DNA: TGTGCCAGCAGCGCGGAGAGAGCCTACACTGAAGCTTTCTTT. Amino acids: CASSAERAYTEAFF.